The clone carrying this TCR beta chain was detected a few times. Its antigen is as yet unknown. TCR beta CDR3 sequences were amplified from RNA transcripts. During a first-round RT-PCR of the TCR CDR3, the HTBI primer set was used. TCRdb redid the calling of the multiplex PCR reads with MiXCR, one entry per CDR3 protein. This table holds about 480,000 distinct CDR3 sequences, approximately 15% found once. This CDR3 region has 17 residues. The V and J ends lost 1 base and 3 bases respectively, with 18 bases between them. The germline gives CDR1 MGHRA, CDR2 YSYEKL. This entry belongs to a study of T cells in Graves' hyperthyroidism and ophthalmopathy. Stable Graves' hyperthyroidism denoted no ophthalmopathy progression over 18 months. Points from the study as a whole: Most thyroid clonotypes expanded above 0.001 appeared in blood too.

This TCR was sampled from a woman in her late teens or twenties with Graves' hyperthyroidism. The rearrangement uses TRBV4-1 and TRBJ1-2; D remains unclear. Sequenced: blood. This CDR3 is CASSQAPSFTTDYGYTF. Here the CDR3 DNA reads TGCGCCAGCAGCCAAGCCCCCTCGTTTACGACCGACTATGGCTACACCTTC.